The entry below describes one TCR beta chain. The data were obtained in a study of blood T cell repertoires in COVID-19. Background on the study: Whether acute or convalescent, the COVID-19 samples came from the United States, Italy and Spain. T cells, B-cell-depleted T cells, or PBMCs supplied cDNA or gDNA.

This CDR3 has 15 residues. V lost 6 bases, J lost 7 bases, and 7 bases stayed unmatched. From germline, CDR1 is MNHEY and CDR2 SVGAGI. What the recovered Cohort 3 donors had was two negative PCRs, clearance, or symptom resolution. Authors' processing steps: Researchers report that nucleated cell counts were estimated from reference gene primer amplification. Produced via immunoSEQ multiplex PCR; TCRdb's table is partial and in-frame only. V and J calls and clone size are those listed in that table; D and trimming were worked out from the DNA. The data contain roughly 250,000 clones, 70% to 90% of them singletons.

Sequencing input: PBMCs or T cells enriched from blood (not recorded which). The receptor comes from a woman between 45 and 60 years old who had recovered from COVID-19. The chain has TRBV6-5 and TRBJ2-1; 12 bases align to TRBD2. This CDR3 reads CASSTRTSGNNEQFF. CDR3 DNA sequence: TGTGCCAGCAGCACCCGGACTAGCGGGAATAATGAGCAGTTCTTC.